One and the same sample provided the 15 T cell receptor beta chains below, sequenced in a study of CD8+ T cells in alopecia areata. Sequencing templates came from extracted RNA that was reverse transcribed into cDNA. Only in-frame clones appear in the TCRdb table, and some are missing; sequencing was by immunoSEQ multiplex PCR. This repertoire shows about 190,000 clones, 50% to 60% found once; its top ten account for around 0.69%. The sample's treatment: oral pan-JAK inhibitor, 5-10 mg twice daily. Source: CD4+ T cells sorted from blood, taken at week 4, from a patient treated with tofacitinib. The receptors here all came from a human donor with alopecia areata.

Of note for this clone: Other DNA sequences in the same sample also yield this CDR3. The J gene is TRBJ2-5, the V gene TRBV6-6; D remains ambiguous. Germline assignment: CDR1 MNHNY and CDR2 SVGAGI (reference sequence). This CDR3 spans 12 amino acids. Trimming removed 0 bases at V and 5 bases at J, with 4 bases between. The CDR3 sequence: CASSYSGETQYF. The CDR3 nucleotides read TGTGCCAGCAGTTACTCAGGCGAGACCCAGTACTTC.

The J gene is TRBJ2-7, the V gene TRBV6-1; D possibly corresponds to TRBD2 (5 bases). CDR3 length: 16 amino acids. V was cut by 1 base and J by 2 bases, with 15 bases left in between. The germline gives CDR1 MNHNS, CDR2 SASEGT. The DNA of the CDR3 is TGTGCCAGCAGTGAAGAGACCGGGGTAAGGACCTACGAGCAGTACTTC. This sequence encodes CASSEETGVRTYEQYF.

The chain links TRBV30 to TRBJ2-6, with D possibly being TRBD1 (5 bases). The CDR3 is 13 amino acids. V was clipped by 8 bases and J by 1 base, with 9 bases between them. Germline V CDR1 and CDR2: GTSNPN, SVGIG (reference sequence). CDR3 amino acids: CAIPGSGANVLTF. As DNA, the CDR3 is TGTGCCATCCCAGGGTCTGGGGCCAACGTCCTGACTTTC.

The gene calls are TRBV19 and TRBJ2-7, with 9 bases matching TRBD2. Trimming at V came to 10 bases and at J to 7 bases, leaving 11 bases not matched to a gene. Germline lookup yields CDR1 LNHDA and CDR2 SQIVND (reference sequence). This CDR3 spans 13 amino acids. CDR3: CATAGGPTGEQYF. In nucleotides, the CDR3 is TGTGCCACCGCGGGAGGGCCGACGGGGGAGCAGTACTTC.

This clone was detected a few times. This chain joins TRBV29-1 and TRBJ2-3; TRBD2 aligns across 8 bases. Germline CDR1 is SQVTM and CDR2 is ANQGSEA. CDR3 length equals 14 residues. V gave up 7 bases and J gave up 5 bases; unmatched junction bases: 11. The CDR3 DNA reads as TGCAGCGCCCTACCCGGGCTAGCGGGAGATACGCAGTATTTT. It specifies CSALPGLAGDTQYF.

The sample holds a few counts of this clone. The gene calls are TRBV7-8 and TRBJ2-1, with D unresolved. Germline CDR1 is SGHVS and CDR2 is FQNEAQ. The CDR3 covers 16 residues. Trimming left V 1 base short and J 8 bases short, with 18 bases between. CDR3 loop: CASSLGSRTLWDEQFF. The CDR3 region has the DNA TGTGCCAGCAGCTTAGGGTCGCGGACCCTCTGGGATGAGCAGTTCTTC.

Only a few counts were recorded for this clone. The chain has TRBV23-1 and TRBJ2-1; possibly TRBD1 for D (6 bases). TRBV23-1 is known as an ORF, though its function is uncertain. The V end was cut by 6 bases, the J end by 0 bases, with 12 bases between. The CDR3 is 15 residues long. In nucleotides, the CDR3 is TGCGCCAGCAGGAACAGGGACGGCTCCTACAATGAGCAGTTCTTC. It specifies CASRNRDGSYNEQFF.

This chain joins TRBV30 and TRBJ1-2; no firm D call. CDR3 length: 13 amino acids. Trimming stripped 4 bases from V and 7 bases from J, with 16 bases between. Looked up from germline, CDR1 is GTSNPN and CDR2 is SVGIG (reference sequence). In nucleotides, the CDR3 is TGTGCCTGGACGGGCCCCGCGGGTGGTGGCTACACCTTC. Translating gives CAWTGPAGGGYTF.

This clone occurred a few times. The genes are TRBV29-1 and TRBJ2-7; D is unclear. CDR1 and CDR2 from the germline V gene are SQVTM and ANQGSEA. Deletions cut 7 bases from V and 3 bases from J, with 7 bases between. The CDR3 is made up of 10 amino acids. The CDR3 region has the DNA TGCAGCGGGGCTCACTACGAGCAGTACTTC. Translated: CSGAHYEQYF.

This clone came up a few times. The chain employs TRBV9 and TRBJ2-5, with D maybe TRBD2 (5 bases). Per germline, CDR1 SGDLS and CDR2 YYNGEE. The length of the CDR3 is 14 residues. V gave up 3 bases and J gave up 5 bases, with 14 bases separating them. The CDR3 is CASSALLGSETQYF. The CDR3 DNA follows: TGTGCCAGCAGCGCTCTCTTGGGGAGTGAGACCCAGTACTTC. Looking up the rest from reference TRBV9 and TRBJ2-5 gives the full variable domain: DSGVTQTPKHLITATGQRVTLRCSPRSGDLSVYWYQQSLDQGLQFLIQYYNGEERAKGNILERFSAQQFPDLHSELNLSSLELGDSALYFCASSALLGSETQYFGPGTRLLVL.

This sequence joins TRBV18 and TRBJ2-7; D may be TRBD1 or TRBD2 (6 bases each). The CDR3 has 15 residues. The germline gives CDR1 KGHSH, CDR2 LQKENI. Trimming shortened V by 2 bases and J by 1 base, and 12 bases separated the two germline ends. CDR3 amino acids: CASSPGQGTSYEQYF. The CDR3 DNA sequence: TGTGCCAGCTCACCAGGGCAGGGGACTTCCTACGAGCAGTACTTC.

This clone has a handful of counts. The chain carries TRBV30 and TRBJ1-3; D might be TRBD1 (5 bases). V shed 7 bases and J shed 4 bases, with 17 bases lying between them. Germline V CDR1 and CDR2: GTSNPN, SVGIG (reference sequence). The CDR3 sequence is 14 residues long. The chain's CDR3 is CAYGAVTGGNTIYF. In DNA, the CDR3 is TGTGCCTACGGGGCGGTTACGGGAGGAAACACCATATATTTT. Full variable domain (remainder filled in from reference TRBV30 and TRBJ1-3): SQTIHQWPATLVQPVGSPLSLECTVEGTSNPNLYWYRQAAGRGLQLLFYSVGIGQISSEVPQNLSASRPQDRQFILSSKKLLLSDSGFYLCAYGAVTGGNTIYFGEGSWLTVV.

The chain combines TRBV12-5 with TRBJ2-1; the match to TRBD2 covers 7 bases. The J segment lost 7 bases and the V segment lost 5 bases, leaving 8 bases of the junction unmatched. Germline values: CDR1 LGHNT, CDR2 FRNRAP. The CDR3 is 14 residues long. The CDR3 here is CASGLAEFGNEQFF. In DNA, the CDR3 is TGTGCTAGTGGTCTAGCGGAATTCGGGAATGAGCAGTTCTTC.

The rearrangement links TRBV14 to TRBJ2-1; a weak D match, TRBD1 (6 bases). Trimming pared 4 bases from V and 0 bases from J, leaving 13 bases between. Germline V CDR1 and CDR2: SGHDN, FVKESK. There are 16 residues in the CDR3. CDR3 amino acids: CASSRRPDSSYNEQFF. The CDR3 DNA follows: TGTGCCAGCAGCCGTAGACCGGACAGCTCCTACAATGAGCAGTTCTTC.

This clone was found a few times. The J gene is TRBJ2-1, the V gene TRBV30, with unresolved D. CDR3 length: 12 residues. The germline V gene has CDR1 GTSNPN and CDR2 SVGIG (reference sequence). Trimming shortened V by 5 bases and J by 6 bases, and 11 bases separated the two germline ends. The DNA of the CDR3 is TGTGCCTGGTCCCGGGTGGCCAATGAGCAGTTCTTC. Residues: CAWSRVANEQFF.